The entry below describes one TCR beta chain. These data are taken from a study of Graves' ophthalmopathy and Graves' hyperthyroidism. Amplification targeted the TCR beta CDR3 regions, with RNA transcripts as the source material. Second-round multiplex PCR came after a first-round RT-PCR that employed HTBI primers. MiXCR, run by TCRdb on the multiplex PCR reads, gives a single entry per CDR3 protein. Of about 1.2 million distinct CDR3 sequences in the sample, 35% to 40% were seen once. The length of the CDR3 is 13 residues. CDR1 and CDR2 (germline): MNHNY, SVGAGI (reference sequence). V lost 6 bases and J lost 4, with 12 bases in between.

The source is an adult man with Graves' hyperthyroidism. The V and J genes are TRBV6-6 and TRBJ1-2; TRBD1 might be the D (6 bases). Sequencing was carried out using peripheral blood or thyroid tissue (not recorded which). The CDR3 loop is CASSGGGSYGYTF. In DNA, the CDR3 is TGTGCCAGCAGCGGAGGGGGTAGCTATGGCTACACCTTC.